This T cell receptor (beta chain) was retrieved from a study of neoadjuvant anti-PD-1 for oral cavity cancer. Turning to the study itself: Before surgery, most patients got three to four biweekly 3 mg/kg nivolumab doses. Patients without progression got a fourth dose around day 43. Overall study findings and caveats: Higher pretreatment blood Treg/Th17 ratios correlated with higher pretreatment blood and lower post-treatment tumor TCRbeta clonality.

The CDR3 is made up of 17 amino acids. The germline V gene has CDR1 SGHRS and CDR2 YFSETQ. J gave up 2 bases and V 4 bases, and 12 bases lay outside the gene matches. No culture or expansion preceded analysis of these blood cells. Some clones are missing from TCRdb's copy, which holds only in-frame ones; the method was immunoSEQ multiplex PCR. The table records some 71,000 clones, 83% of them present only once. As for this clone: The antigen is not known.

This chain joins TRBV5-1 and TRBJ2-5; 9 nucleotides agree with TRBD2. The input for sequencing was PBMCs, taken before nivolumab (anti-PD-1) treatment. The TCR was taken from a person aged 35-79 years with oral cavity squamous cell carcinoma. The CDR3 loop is CASSPGAGGPGQETQYF. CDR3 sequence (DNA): TGCGCCAGCAGCCCGGGGGCGGGAGGGCCGGGGCAAGAGACCCAGTACTTC.